This is a list of T cell receptor beta chains from one sample in a study of T-cell reconstitution after alpha-beta-depleted transplantation in children. TCRdb re-called the PCR reads with MiXCR, one entry per CDR3 protein. The repertoire holds roughly 150,000 distinct CDR3 sequences, with roughly 10% as singletons. The starting material was PBMCs, obtained before TCRalphabeta/CD19-depleted stem cell transplant. The origin of the receptors is a boy aged 2 to 10 with acute myeloid leukemia, due to receive a stem cell transplant. CDR3s include the opening cysteine and the closing phenylalanine or tryptophan. The D gene is left open where the match is weak. For some rows the clone size is stated as once, few or many, or as a class when expanded; others skip it.

many	NA	TRBJ1-5	TRBV20-1	CSALKGDQPQHF	TGCAGTGCTCTAAAGGGGGATCAGCCCCAGCATTTT
many	NA	TRBJ1-2	TRBV5-1	CASSSRDPTNYGYTF	TGCGCCAGCAGCTCTCGGGATCCCACTAACTATGGCTACACCTTC
many	NA	TRBJ1-2	TRBV7-2	CASSLAISEPGRGPRHGYTF	TGTGCCAGCAGCTTAGCGATATCCGAACCGGGACGGGGTCCGAGACATGGCTACACCTTC
many	TRBD2	TRBJ2-7	TRBV4-1	CASTPSSGRTGEQYF	TGCGCCAGCACCCCCTCTAGCGGGAGGACCGGCGAGCAGTACTTC
many	NA	TRBJ1-5	TRBV6-1	CASSDEGQGSNQPQHF	TGTGCCAGCAGTGATGAGGGGCAGGGTAGCAATCAGCCCCAGCATTTT
NA	NA	TRBJ2-4	TRBV6-1	CASSESPGIQYF	TGTGCCAGCAGCGAGTCCCCGGGGATTCAGTACTTC
many	NA	TRBJ2-4	TRBV20-1	CSARSGTLQGQYF	TGCAGTGCTAGGTCCGGGACACTCCAAGGGCAGTACTTC
many	NA	TRBJ2-3	TRBV5-6	CASSSGPNEDTQYF	TGTGCCAGCAGCTCTGGGCCAAACGAAGATACGCAGTATTTT
many	NA	TRBJ2-1	TRBV12-3/TRBV12-4	CASSLRLAEQFF	TGTGCCAGCAGTTTAAGGCTAGCGGAGCAGTTCTTC
many	NA	TRBJ2-2	TRBV5-5	CASSWGPWGSGELFF	TGTGCCAGCAGCTGGGGACCTTGGGGTTCGGGGGAGCTGTTTTTT
many	TRBD2	TRBJ2-5	TRBV7-2	CASSFRTSGGWETQYF	TGTGCCAGCAGTTTTCGGACTAGCGGGGGCTGGGAGACCCAGTACTTC
many	TRBD1	TRBJ2-3	TRBV6-1	CAVGDRGAADTQYF	TGTGCCGTGGGTGACAGGGGTGCTGCAGATACGCAGTATTTT
many	TRBD2	TRBJ2-1	TRBV12-3/TRBV12-4	CASRHLAGGYNEQFF	TGTGCCAGCAGGCACCTAGCGGGAGGGTACAATGAGCAGTTCTTC
many	NA	TRBJ1-6	TRBV12-3/TRBV12-4	CASSWGAHRIHF	TGTGCCAGCAGTTGGGGGGCCCACCGGATCCACTTT
many	NA	TRBJ1-5	TRBV7-8	CASSRGAGPSRNQPQHF	TGTGCCAGCAGCCGCGGGGCAGGTCCGAGCAGAAATCAGCCCCAGCATTTT
many	NA	TRBJ1-2	TRBV29-1	CSVEFWGVGGYTF	TGCAGCGTTGAATTTTGGGGGGTCGGTGGCTACACCTTC
many	TRBD1	TRBJ1-2	TRBV29-1	CSARDRANYGYTF	TGCAGCGCCCGGGACAGAGCTAACTATGGCTACACCTTC
many	TRBD1	TRBJ1-1	TRBV10-3	CAISEDRGRTEAFF	TGTGCCATCAGTGAGGACAGGGGGCGAACTGAAGCTTTCTTT
many	NA	TRBJ2-1	TRBV7-8	CASSEPDRGSYNEQFF	TGTGCCAGCAGCGAGCCAGACAGAGGCTCCTACAATGAGCAGTTCTTC
NA	TRBD2	TRBJ2-1	TRBV9	CASSQEERGPTYNEQFF	TGTGCCAGCAGCCAGGAAGAGCGGGGCCCGACCTACAATGAGCAGTTCTTC
NA	NA	TRBJ2-1	TRBV7-2	CASSPSDPPLNNEQFF	TGTGCCAGCAGCCCCTCGGACCCACCGCTGAACAATGAGCAGTTCTTC
many	TRBD1	TRBJ1-2	TRBV12-3/TRBV12-4	CASSRSTGADYGYTF	TGTGCCAGCAGTAGGTCGACAGGGGCGGATTATGGCTACACCTTC
many	NA	TRBJ1-5	TRBV20-1	CSANRPGSNQPQHF	TGCAGTGCTAACCGGCCGGGTAGCAATCAGCCCCAGCATTTT
many	NA	TRBJ1-2	TRBV2	CASGSQGRYGYTF	TGTGCCAGCGGGTCTCAGGGCCGGTATGGCTACACCTTC
many	TRBD1	TRBJ2-7	TRBV4-1	CASSLRQGPAYEQYF	TGCGCCAGCAGCCTTAGACAGGGCCCAGCCTACGAGCAGTACTTC
NA	NA	TRBJ1-3	TRBV7-2	CASSPGGPFSGNTIYF	TGTGCCAGCAGCCCAGGTGGCCCATTCTCTGGAAACACCATATATTTT
NA	NA	TRBJ2-7	TRBV3-1	CASSQGQYLSYEQYF	TGTGCCAGCAGCCAAGGGCAGTACCTATCCTACGAGCAGTACTTC
NA	TRBD2	TRBJ2-1	TRBV19	CASSPLAENYNEQFF	TGTGCCAGTAGTCCTCTAGCGGAAAACTACAATGAGCAGTTCTTC
few	NA	TRBJ1-1	TRBV18	CASSPRREVRVIDTEAFF	TGTGCCAGCTCACCGAGAAGGGAAGTGCGTGTAATCGACACTGAAGCTTTCTTT
many	TRBD2	TRBJ2-1	TRBV30	CAWKYSGYYNEQFF	TGTGCCTGGAAGTATAGCGGGTACTACAATGAGCAGTTCTTC